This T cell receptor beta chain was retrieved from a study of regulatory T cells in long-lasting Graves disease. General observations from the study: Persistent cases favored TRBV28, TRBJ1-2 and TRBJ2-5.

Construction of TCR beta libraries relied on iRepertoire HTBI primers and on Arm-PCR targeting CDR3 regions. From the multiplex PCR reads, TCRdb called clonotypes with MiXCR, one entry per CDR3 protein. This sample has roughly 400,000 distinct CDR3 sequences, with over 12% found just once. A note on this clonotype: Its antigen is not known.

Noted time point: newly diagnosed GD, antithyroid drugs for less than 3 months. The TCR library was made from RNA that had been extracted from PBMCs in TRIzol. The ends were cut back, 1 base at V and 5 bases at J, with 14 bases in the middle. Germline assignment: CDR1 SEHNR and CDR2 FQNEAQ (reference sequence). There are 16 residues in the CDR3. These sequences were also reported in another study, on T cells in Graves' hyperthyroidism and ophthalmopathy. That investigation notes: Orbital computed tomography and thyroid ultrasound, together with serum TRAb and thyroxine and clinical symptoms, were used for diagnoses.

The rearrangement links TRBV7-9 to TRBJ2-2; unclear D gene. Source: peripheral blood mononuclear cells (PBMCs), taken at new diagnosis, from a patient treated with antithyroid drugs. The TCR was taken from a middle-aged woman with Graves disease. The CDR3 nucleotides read TGTGCCAGCAGCTTAGAAGTCCAACCGGAAACCGGGGAGCTGTTTTTT. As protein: CASSLEVQPETGELFF.